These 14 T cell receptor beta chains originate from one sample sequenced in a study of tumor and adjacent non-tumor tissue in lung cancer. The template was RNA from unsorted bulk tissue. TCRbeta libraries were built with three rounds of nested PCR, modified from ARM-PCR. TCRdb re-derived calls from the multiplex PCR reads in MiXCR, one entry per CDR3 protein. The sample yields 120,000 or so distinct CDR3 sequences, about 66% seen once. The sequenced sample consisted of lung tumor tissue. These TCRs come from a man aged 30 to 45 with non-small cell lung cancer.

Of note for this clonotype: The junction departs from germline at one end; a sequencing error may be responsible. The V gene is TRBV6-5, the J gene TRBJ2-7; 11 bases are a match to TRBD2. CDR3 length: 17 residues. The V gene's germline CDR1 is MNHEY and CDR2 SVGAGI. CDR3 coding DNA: TGTGCCGGCAGGGAACACTTCACCGGGACTAGCGGTCTCGAGCAGTACTTC. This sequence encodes CAGREHFTGTSGLEQYF.

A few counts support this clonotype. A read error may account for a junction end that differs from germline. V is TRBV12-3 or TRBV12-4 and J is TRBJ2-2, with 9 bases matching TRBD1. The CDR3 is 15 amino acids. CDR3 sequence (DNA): TGTACCAGCACTGTCGCGACAGGGGGTCCCGGGGGGCTGTTTTTT. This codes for CTSTVATGGPGGLFF.

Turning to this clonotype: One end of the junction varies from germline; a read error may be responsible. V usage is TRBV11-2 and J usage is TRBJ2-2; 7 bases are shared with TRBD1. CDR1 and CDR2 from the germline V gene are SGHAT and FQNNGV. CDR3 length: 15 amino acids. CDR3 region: CASRFGQANTGELFF. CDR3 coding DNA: TGTGCCAGCAGATTTGGACAGGCGAACACCGGGGAACTGTTTTTT. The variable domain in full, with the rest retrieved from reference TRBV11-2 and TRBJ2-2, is EAGVAQSPRYKIIEKRQSVAFWCNPISGHATLYWYQQILGQGPKLLIQFQNNGVVDDSQLPKDRFSAERLKGVDSTLKIQPAKLEDSAVYLCASRFGQANTGELFFGEGSRLTVL.

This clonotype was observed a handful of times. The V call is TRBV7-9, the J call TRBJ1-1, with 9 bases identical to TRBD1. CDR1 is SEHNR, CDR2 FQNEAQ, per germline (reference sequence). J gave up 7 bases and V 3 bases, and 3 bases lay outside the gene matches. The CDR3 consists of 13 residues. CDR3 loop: CASSFDRGSEAFF. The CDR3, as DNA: TGTGCCAGCAGCTTTGACAGGGGGAGTGAAGCTTTCTTT.

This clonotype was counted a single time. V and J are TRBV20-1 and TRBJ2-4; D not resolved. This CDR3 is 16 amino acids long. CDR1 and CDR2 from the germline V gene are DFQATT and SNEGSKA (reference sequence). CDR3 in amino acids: CIDPATSGAPSDIQYF. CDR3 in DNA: TGCATTGACCCAGCTACGTCCGGCGCTCCGTCGGACATTCAGTACTTC.

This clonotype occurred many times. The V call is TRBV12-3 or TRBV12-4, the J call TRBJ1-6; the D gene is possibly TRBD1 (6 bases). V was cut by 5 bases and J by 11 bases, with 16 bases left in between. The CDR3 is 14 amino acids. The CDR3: CASSPDRWRTPLHF. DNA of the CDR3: TGTGCCAGCAGTCCCGACAGGTGGCGGACACCCCTCCACTTT.

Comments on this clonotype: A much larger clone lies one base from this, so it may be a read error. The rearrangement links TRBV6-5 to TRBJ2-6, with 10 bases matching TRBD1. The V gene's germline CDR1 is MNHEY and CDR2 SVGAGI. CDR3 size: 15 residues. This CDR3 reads CVSSTTGTGDLKVTF. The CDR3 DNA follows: TGTGTCAGCAGTACAACCGGGACAGGGGATCTAAAAGTGACTTTC.

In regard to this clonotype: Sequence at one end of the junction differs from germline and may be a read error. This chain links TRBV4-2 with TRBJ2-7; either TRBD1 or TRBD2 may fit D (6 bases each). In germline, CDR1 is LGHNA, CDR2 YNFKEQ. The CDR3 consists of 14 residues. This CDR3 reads CASSQGGPSYDQYF. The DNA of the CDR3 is TGCGCCAGCAGCCAAGGGGGGCCCTCCTACGATCAGTACTTC.

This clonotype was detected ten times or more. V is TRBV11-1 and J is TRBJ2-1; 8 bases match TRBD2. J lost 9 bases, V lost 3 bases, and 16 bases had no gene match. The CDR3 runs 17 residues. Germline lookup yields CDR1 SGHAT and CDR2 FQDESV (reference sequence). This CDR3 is CASSFPKGERGSFEQFF. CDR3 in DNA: TGTGCCAGCAGCTTTCCCAAAGGGGAGCGGGGGTCGTTTGAGCAGTTCTTC. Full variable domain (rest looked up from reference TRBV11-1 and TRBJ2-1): EAEVAQSPRYKITEKSQAVAFWCDPISGHATLYWYRQILGQGPELLVQFQDESVVDDSQLPKDRFSAERLKGVDSTLKIQPAELGDSAMYLCASSFPKGERGSFEQFFGPGTRLTVL.

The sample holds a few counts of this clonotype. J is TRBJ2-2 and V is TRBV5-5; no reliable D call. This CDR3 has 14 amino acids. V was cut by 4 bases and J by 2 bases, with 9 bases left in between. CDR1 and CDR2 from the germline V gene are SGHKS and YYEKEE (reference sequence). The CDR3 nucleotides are TGTGCCAGCAGCATCCGACCAAACACCGGGGAGCTGTTTTTT. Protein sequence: CASSIRPNTGELFF.

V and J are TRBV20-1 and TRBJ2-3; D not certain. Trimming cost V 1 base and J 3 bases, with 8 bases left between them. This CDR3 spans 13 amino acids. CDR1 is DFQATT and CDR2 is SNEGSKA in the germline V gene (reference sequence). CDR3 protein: CSARGRKTDTQYF. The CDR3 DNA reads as TGCAGTGCTAGAGGGCGGAAAACAGATACGCAGTATTTT.

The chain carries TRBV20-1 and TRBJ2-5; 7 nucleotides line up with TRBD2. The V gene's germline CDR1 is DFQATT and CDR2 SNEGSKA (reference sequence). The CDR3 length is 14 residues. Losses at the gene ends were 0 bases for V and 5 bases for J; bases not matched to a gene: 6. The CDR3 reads CSARDKRGRETQYF. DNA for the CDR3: TGCAGTGCTAGAGACAAGCGGGGAAGGGAGACCCAGTACTTC.

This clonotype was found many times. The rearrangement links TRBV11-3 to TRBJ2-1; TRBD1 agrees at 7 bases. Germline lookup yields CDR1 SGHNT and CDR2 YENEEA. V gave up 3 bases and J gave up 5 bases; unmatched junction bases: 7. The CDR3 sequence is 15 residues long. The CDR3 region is CASSLGMGQNNEQFF. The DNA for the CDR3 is TGTGCCAGCAGCTTGGGAATGGGACAGAACAATGAGCAGTTCTTC.

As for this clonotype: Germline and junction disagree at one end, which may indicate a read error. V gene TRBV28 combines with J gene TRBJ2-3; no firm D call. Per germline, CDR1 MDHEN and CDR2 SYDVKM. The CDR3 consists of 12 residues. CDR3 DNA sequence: TGTGCCAGCAGTTTAAGGGCAGATACGGAGTATTTT. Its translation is CASSLRADTEYF.